This TCR beta chain originates from a study of Graves' ophthalmopathy and Graves' hyperthyroidism. RNA served as the template for amplifying TCR beta CDR3 regions. RT-PCR with HTBI primers came first, then second-round multiplex PCR. MiXCR was run by TCRdb on the multiplex PCR reads, yielding one entry per CDR3 protein. The sample carries around 1.1 million distinct CDR3 sequences, about two fifths recorded once. None of the included patients had other autoimmune diseases, uncontrolled infections, pregnancy or lactation, as these led to exclusion. The length of the CDR3 is 16 residues. Germline V CDR1 and CDR2: KGHDR, SFDVKD. Trimming removed 3 bases from V and 11 bases from J, with 22 bases in between.

Material for sequencing was peripheral blood or thyroid tissue (not recorded which). The TCR was taken from an adult man with Graves' hyperthyroidism. The chain couples TRBV24-1 to TRBJ1-5; D possibly corresponds to TRBD1 (5 bases). The CDR3 loop reads CATSDPGRDGQETQHF. Written as DNA, the CDR3 is TGTGCCACCAGTGATCCCGGACGGGACGGACAAGAGACCCAGCATTTT.